Presented here are 2 T cell receptor beta chains from one specimen sequenced in a study of blood T cell repertoires in COVID-19. Sequenced by immunoSEQ multiplex PCR; TCRdb stores in-frame clones only, minus some. The sample gives some 170,000 clones, roughly 82% of which show up once; roughly 8.1% is in the top ten. Sequencing was done on a sample of peripheral blood. The receptors here all came from a woman aged 70-85 years with acute or convalescent COVID-19.

The J gene is TRBJ2-7, the V gene TRBV28; D is unresolved. The CDR3 runs 13 residues. Germline-derived CDR1 and CDR2 are MDHEN and SYDVKM. V shed 7 bases and J shed 7 bases, with 17 bases lying between them. Here the CDR3 DNA reads TGTGCCAGCATGACACCTCTCCTAAAAGAGCAGTACTTC. Amino acid sequence: CASMTPLLKEQYF.

The chain has TRBV2 and TRBJ1-1, with 9 bases lining up with TRBD1. The CDR3 contains 15 residues. CDR1 is SNHLY and CDR2 is FYNNEI in the germline V gene. V shed 4 bases, J shed 1 base, and the junction held 4 bases outside the gene matches. Written as DNA, the CDR3 is TGTGCCAGCAGTGCGAAGGGACAGGGGAACACTGAAGCTTTCTTT. Amino acids: CASSAKGQGNTEAFF.